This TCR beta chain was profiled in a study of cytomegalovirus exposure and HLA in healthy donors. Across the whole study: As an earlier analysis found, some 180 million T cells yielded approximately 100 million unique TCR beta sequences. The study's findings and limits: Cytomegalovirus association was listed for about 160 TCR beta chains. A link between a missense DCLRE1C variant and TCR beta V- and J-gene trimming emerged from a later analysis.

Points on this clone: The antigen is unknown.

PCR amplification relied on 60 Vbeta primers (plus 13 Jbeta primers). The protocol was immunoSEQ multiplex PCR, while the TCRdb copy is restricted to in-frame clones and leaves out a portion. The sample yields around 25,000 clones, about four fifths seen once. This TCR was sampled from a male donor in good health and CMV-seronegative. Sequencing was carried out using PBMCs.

Written as DNA, the CDR3 is TGCAGCGTTGAAGATGGCGGACCAGGGCCCTCCTACGAGCAGTACTTC. Its protein product is CSVEDGGPGPSYEQYF. The rearrangement uses TRBV29-1 and TRBJ2-7, with D perhaps matching TRBD1 (5 bases). The V and J ends lost 0 bases and 0 bases respectively, with 15 bases between them. CDR3 length equals 16 residues. CDR1 is SQVTM, CDR2 ANQGSEA, per germline.